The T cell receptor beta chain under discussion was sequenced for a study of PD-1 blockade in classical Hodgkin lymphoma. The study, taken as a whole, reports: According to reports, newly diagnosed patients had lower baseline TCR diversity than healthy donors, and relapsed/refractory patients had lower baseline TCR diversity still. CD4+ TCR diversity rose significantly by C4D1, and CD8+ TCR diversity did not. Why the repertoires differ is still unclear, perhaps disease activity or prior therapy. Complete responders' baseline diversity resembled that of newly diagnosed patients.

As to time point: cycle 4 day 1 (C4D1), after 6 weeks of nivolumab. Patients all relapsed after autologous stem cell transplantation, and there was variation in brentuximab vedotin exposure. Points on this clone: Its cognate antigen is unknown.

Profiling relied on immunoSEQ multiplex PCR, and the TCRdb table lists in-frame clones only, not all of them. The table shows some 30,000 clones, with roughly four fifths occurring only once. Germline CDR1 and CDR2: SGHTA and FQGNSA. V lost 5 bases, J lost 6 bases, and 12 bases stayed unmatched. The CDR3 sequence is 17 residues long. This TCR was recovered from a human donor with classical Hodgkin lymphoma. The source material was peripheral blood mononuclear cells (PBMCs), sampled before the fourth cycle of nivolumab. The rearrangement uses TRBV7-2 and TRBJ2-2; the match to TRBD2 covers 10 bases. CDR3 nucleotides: TGTGCCAGCAGCATTATAGCGGGGGGATATGTGGCCGGGGAGCTGTTTTTT. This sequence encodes CASSIIAGGYVAGELFF.